The clone carrying this T cell receptor beta chain was detected only once. This sample was taken from a study of blood T cell repertoires in COVID-19. Authors' processing steps: Estimation of nucleated cell counts was performed using reference gene primer amplification. Sequencing used immunoSEQ multiplex PCR; TCRdb keeps in-frame clones, though not all of them. Clone size and V and J calls were adopted from that table, with D and trimming inferred from the DNA. The sample lists under 200,000 clones, roughly 83% seen once, with almost 6% in the top ten. Germline V CDR1 and CDR2: MNHEY, SVGAGI. Trimming left V 5 bases short and J 6 bases short, with 17 bases between. The CDR3 has 15 amino acids.

V gene TRBV6-5 combines with J gene TRBJ2-1, with D maybe TRBD2 (6 bases). The receptor's source is a woman aged 40 to 50 with COVID-19, enrolled during active disease. Sequencing was carried out using peripheral blood. Here the CDR3 reads CASSRTGVGGNEQFF. CDR3 nucleotide sequence: TGTGCCAGCAGTAGGACTGGGGTGGGAGGCAATGAGCAGTTCTTC.